This record looks at one T cell receptor beta chain sequence and its context. Its antigen is undetermined. The data belong to a study of T cell responses to AZD1222 COVID-19 vaccine. Study-level points and caveats: In a largely white British group with more females than males, clonal diversity was possibly underestimated. Vaccine-associated CD4 TCRs spanned spike, dominant at 160-218 and 743-854.

Germline assignment: CDR1 SEHNR and CDR2 FQNEAQ (reference sequence). The CDR3 is 16 amino acids. With V trimmed by 0 bases and J by 7 bases, 2 bases remained unmatched. The assay was immunoSEQ multiplex PCR, and TCRdb's table has in-frame clones only and misses some. The table includes some 84,000 clones, just over 85% detected once. The V call is TRBV7-9, the J call TRBJ2-1; the match to TRBD2 covers 14 bases. The sequencing used peripheral blood, collected on day 0 of AZD1222 vaccination. This clonotype originated in an adult in good health. CDR3: CASSLATSGRGNEQFF. DNA for the CDR3: TGTGCCAGCAGCTTAGCGACTAGCGGGAGGGGGAATGAGCAGTTCTTC.